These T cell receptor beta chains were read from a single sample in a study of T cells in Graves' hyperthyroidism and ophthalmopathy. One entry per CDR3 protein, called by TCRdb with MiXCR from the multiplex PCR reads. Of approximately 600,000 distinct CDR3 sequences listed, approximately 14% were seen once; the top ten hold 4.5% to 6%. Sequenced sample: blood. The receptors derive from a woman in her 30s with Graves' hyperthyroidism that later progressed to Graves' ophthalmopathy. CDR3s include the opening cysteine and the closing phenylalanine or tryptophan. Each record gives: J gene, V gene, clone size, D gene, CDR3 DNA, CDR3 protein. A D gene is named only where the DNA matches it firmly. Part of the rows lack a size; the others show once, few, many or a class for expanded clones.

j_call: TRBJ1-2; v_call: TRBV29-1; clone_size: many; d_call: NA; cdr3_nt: TGCAGCGTGGGGGCGACCTCCTATGGGGGGACCTTC; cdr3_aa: CSVGATSYGGTF
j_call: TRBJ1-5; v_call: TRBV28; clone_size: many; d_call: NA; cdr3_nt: TGTGCCAGCAGTTTATCAGCGTACAATCAGCCCCAGCATTTT; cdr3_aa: CASSLSAYNQPQHF
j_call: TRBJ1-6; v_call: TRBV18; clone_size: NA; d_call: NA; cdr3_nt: TGTGCCAGCTCACCGTTGGAGCCTTGGGGTTCACCCCTCCACTTT; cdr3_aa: CASSPLEPWGSPLHF
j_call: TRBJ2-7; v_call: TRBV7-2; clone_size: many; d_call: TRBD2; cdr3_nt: TGTGCCAGCAGACAACTAGCGGGAGAGGGGAACGAGCAGTACTTC; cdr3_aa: CASRQLAGEGNEQYF
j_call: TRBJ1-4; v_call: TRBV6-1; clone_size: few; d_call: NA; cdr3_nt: TGTGCCAGCAGTTGGAATACACGCGAAAAACTGTTTTTT; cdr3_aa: CASSWNTREKLFF
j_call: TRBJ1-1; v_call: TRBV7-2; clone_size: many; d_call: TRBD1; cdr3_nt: TGTGCCAGCAGCACCCAGGGGGGCGCTGAAGCTTTCTTT; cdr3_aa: CASSTQGGAEAFF
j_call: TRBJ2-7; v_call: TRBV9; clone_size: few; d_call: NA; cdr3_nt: TGTGCCAGCAGCGTATCGGGTACATACGAGCAGTACTTC; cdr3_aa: CASSVSGTYEQYF
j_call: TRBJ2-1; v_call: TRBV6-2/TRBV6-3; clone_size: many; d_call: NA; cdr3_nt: TGTGCCAGCAACCAATGGGGGGGCGGTGAGCAGTTCTTC; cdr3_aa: CASNQWGGGEQFF
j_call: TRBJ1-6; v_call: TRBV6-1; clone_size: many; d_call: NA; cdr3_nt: TGTGCCAGCAGTCCCAGGGAGGCGGTCAATTCACCCCTCCACTTT; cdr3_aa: CASSPREAVNSPLHF
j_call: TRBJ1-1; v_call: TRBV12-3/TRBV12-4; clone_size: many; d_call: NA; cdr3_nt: TGTGCCAGCAGTTTTGGGGAGACGAACACTGAAGCTTTCTTT; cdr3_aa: CASSFGETNTEAFF
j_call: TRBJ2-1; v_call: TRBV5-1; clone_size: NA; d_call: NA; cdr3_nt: TGCGCCAGCAGCTTGGAGGCAGACTGGCGCGAGCAGTTCTTC; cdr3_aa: CASSLEADWREQFF
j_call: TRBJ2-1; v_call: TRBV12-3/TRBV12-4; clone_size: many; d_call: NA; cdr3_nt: TGTGCCAGCAGCACCGGTCGGGACTTTGCCTACAATGAGCAGTTCTTC; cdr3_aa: CASSTGRDFAYNEQFF
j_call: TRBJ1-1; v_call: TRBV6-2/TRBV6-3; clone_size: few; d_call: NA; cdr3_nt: TGTGCCAGCGGGGGCAGGATTAACACTGAAGCTTTCTTT; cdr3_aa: CASGGRINTEAFF
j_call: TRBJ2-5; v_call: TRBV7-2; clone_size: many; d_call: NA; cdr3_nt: TGTGCCAGCAGTCGACGGTACCAAGAGACCCAGTACTTC; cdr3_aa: CASSRRYQETQYF
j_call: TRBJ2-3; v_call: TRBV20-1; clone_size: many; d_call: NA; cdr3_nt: TGCAGTGCTCTGGTGACTCTGGGGGATACGCAGTATTTT; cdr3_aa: CSALVTLGDTQYF
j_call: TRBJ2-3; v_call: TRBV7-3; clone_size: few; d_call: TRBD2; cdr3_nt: TGTGCCAGCAGCTTACGGGGGGGGGGTAGCGGGAGTCTTACAGATACGCAGTATTTT; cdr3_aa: CASSLRGGGSGSLTDTQYF
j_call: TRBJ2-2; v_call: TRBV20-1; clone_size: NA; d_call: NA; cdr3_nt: TGCAGTGCTACAGGGGTCACCGGGGAGCTGTTTTTT; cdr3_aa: CSATGVTGELFF
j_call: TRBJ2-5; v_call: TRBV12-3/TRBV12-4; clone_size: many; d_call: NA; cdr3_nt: TGTGCCAGCAGTTTGATGCGTCGTTGGGACTCTCAAGAGACCCAGTACTTC; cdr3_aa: CASSLMRRWDSQETQYF
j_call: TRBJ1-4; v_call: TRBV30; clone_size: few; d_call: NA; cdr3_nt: TGTGCCTGGAGGAGAGGAGAAGAACTGTTTTTT; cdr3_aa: CAWRRGEELFF
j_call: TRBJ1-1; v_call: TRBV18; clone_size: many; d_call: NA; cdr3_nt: TGTGCCAGCTCACCCCGACAGGATCCTGAAGCTTTCTTT; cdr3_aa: CASSPRQDPEAFF